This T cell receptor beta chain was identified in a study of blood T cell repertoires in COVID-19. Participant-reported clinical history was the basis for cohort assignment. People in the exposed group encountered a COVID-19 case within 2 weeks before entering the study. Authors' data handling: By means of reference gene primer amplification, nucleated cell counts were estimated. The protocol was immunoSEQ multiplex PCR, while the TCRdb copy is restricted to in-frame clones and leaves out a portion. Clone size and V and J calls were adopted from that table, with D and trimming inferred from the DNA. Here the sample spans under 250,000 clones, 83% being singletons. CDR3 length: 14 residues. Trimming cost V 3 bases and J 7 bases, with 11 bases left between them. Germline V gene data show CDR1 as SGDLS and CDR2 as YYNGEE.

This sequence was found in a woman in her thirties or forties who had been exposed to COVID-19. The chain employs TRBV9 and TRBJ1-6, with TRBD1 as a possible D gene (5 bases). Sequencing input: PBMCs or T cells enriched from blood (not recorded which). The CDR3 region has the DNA TGTGCCAGCAGCGCTCGGGAGGGGAATTCACCCCTCCACTTT. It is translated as CASSAREGNSPLHF. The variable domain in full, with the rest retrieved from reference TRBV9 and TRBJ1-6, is DSGVTQTPKHLITATGQRVTLRCSPRSGDLSVYWYQQSLDQGLQFLIQYYNGEERAKGNILERFSAQQFPDLHSELNLSSLELGDSALYFCASSAREGNSPLHFGNGTRLTVT.